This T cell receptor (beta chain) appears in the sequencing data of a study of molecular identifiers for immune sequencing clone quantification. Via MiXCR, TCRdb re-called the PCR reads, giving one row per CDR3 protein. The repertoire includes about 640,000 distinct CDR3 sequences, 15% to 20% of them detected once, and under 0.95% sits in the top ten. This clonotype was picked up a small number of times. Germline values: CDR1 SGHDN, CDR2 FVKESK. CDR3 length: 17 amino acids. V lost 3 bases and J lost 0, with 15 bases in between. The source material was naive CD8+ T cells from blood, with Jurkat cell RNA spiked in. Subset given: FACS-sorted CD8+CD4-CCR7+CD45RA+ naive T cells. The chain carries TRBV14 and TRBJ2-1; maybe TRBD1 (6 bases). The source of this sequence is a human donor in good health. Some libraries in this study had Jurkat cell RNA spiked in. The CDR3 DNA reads TGTGCCAGCAGCCATTACCGGGACACTAGCTCCTACAATGAGCAGTTCTTC. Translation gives CASSHYRDTSSYNEQFF.